This T cell receptor (beta chain) was recovered during a study of blood T cell repertoires in COVID-19 (dated by TCRdb to about 2020). Background for the entire study: The collaborator samples originated in the United States, Italy and Spain and spanned the acute and convalescent phases of COVID-19. The material from the prospective study consisted of cDNA or gDNA derived from T cells, B-cell-depleted T cells, or PBMCs. Deeply sampled blood TCRbeta repertoires from subjects exposed to, actively infected with, or recovered from COVID-19 were included in the dataset. The repertoires were released in a freely available public database intended as a resource for research on the immune response to SARS-CoV-2. The samples were drawn from two sources: the first 160 participants of the ongoing ImmuneRACE study, and 1,254 subjects contributed by 6 global collaborators. Nearly every sample came with metadata listing a de-identified subject ID, COVID-19 status, age in years and sex. Where HLA class I and class II types were available, the types were taken from metadata supplied by the sample provider, not from assay-based typing. Broader findings and caveats from the paper: The quantity of clinical and demographic metadata differed by source and by participant and was supplied without curation.

As encoded in the germline V gene, CDR1 is LGHNA while CDR2 is YSLEER. Relative to germline, V is 4 bases shorter and J is 1 base shorter, with 14 bases between their ends. Including cysteine and phenylalanine, the CDR3 has 15 amino acids. Kept here is only the CDR3 DNA, which spans 45 bases and is read in frame from base 1. On this clone itself: The antigen it binds to is not known. No per-base quality is available; no much larger clone lies one base away.

Collaborating institutions collected whole blood in K2EDTA tubes following their own protocols. For TCRbeta analysis, collaborators shipped samples as frozen whole blood, isolated PBMCs, or DNA extracted from either of those sample types. TCRbeta CDR3 regions were amplified from genomic DNA using the immunoSEQ Assay, a bias-controlled multiplex PCR. Per the source publication's procedure: Within the assay, amplification of reference gene primers was used to estimate how many nucleated cells each sample contained. To quantify the absolute abundance of each unique TCRbeta CDR3 rearrangement, sequence reads were collapsed and filtered. For each sample, productive Simpson clonality was calculated as the square root of Simpson's diversity index over productive rearrangements. TCRdb provides this immuneACCESS table in a form limited to in-frame rearrangements. Some clones are lacking; in checked studies, under half of them reflect an unresolved V gene, and why the rest are absent is not known. That table furnishes V, J and clone size, whereas the DNA furnished D and trimming. Here the sample has roughly 120,000 clones; around 88% occur a single time. Of the sample, 0.88% falls within the top ten clones.

This receptor was obtained from a woman aged 45-60 years with active or convalescent COVID-19. Sequenced sample: peripheral blood. The V and J segments used are TRBV4-3 and TRBJ2-7; there is no confident call for the D gene. The DNA sequence reads TGCGCCAGCAGCCCCAGTTACCTCGGGTCCTACGAGCAGTACTTC. This yields the protein CASSPSYLGSYEQYF.